The rows below give T cell receptor beta chains drawn from one sample of a study of CD8 T cells in Susac syndrome. TCRdb fed the immunoSEQ multiplex PCR reads into MiXCR, producing one record per CDR3 protein. The repertoire consists of roughly 89,000 distinct CDR3 sequences, with roughly 95% occurring once and the leading ten covering roughly 0.62%. Material: CD8+ T cells from PBMCs. These receptors originate from a human donor with Susac syndrome. Both conserved end residues are trimmed from each CDR3. Fields, in order: V gene, CDR3 protein.

TRBV6-4	ASSPGTASNEKLF
TRBV5-1	ASSLDSGDNSPLH
TRBV7-9	ASSLGQGNTDTQY
TRBV3-1	ASSLTSRPTDTQY
TRBV4-2	ASSHEDSYEQY
TRBV20-1	SARPDGNTEAF
TRBV20-1	SASDRGDYGYT
TRBV20-1	SAPAGSYNEQF
TRBV12-3/TRBV12-4	ASSLYGKETQY
TRBV30	AWSVRGLMAQY
TRBV20-1	SAAGPHSYEQY
TRBV27	ASSHRKGTLH
TRBV7-3	ASSSGGADTQY
TRBV12-3/TRBV12-4	ASSLVGRAVGYT
TRBV4-1	ASSQDPLTSGGHYEQY
TRBV20-1	SARDPGQGSGYEQY
TRBV2	AISWGDEKLF
TRBV15	ATSRDGRGLAETQY
TRBV5-1	ASSLDRPEKLF
TRBV20-1	SADPGGSYEQY
TRBV11-2	ASSLDLQDGSYEQY
TRBV7-8	ASSSPGGANSPLH
TRBV12-3/TRBV12-4	ASRGAQMNTEAF
TRBV20-1	SVRQGAGYT
TRBV6-5	ASSDRGRGQPQH
TRBV4-3	ASSPSSGTNHEQY
TRBV20-1	SARVGGSSYNSPLH
TRBV5-1	ASSAGQGNEQY
TRBV11-2	ASSSNYGYT
TRBV20-1	SARAGVANQPQH
TRBV3-1	ASSQDGFGGYT
TRBV3-1	ASSQDSGYT
TRBV12-3/TRBV12-4	ASSSWTGDEKLF
TRBV27	ASGRTNEAF
TRBV3-1	ASSQTANYGYT
TRBV30	AWSVQSGGYQETQY
TRBV11-2	ASTGVQETQY
TRBV5-5	ASSTRDDGNGYT
TRBV29-1	SVGAEQF
TRBV9	ASSVGGSGNEQF